These 32 T cell receptor beta chains were sequenced from one sample in a study of CD8+CD57+ T cells in acquired aplastic anemia. Patients sequenced had flow cytometry evidence of CD8+CD57+ cell expansion. Using genomic DNA as the template, TCR beta VDJ and CDR3 profiling was carried out. TCRdb used MiXCR to reprocess the reads, holding one entry per CDR3 protein. The sample yields approximately 130,000 distinct CDR3 sequences, under 60% seen once. Sequenced material: sorted CD4+, CD8+, or CD8+CD57+ T cells (not recorded which) from PBMCs. The receptors stem from a human donor with aplastic anemia.

As for this clonotype: The junction departs from germline at one end; a sequencing error may be responsible. V usage is TRBV24-1 and J usage is TRBJ2-3; D is ambiguous. The V gene's germline CDR1 is KGHDR and CDR2 SFDVKD. The CDR3 runs 12 residues. Written as DNA, the CDR3 is TGTGCCACCAGTGATTCCACAGATACGCGGTATTTT. Translated, it gives CATSDSTDTRYF.

The V call is TRBV29-1, the J call TRBJ2-3; TRBD2 matches at 13 bases. The CDR3 totals 14 residues. CDR1 SQVTM and CDR2 ANQGSEA come from the germline V gene. V was pared by 6 bases and J by 6 bases, with 6 bases of the junction left unmatched. The CDR3 loop is CSVGLAGVEDTQYF. CDR3 in DNA: TGCAGCGTCGGACTAGCGGGGGTTGAGGATACGCAGTATTTT.

This rearrangement joins TRBV5-1 to TRBJ2-1; 8 nucleotides agree with TRBD2. Germline-derived CDR1 and CDR2 are SGHRS and YFSETQ. The CDR3 totals 15 residues. J was trimmed by 8 bases and V by 5 bases; bases with no gene match: 12. In nucleotides, the CDR3 is TGCGCCAGCAGTAGCGGGATCACCGGCGGGGATGAGCAGTTCTTC. It translates to CASSSGITGGDEQFF.

The chain uses TRBV2 and TRBJ1-4; D remains unclear. The CDR3 consists of 10 residues. Trimming left V 4 bases short and J 8 bases short, with 2 bases between. CDR1 is SNHLY, CDR2 FYNNEI, per germline. CDR3 nucleotides: TGTGCCAGCAGTGGCGAAAAACTGTTTTTT. It encodes CASSGEKLFF.

This chain links TRBV7-2 with TRBJ2-3; D uncertain. Germline CDR1 and CDR2: SGHTA and FQGNSA. The CDR3 loop spans 12 amino acids. V lost 4 bases and J lost 2, with 4 bases in between. The CDR3 sequence: CASSSYTDTQYF. CDR3 in DNA: TGTGCCAGCAGCTCCTACACAGATACGCAGTATTTT.

CDR3 nucleotide sequence: TGTGCCAGCAGTGATCCTTACGAGCAGTACTTC. It encodes CASSDPYEQYF. The chain recombines TRBV2 with TRBJ2-7, with D hard to call. Trimming removed 3 bases from V and 4 bases from J, with 4 bases in between. The CDR3 runs 11 residues. Per the germline V gene, CDR1 is SNHLY and CDR2 is FYNNEI.

This clonotype was seen only once. The chain is built from TRBV12-3 or TRBV12-4 and TRBJ2-5, with D unclear. The CDR3 has 14 residues. Trimming pared 6 bases from V and 13 bases from J, leaving 24 bases between. The CDR3, as DNA: TGTGCCAGCAGCCCACTCCTAGGCCCCGAAGACCGGTACTTC. This codes for CASSPLLGPEDRYF.

In its sample, this clonotype was seen many times. The J gene is TRBJ2-1, the V gene TRBV19, with TRBD1 identical over 9 bases. Trimming at V came to 9 bases and at J to 3 bases, leaving 6 bases not matched to a gene. This CDR3 is 14 amino acids long. The germline V gene has CDR1 LNHDA and CDR2 SQIVND (reference sequence). The CDR3 DNA reads as TGTGCCAGCAAAGACAGGGGGGACTACAATGAGCAGTTCTTC. As protein: CASKDRGDYNEQFF.

This clonotype appeared a few times. This chain joins TRBV15 and TRBJ1-2; tentative D call: TRBD1 (5 bases). CDR3 length: 14 residues. The ends were cut back, 0 bases at V and 8 bases at J, with 13 bases in the middle. Looked up from germline, CDR1 is LNHNV and CDR2 is YYDKDF (reference sequence). Written as DNA, the CDR3 is TGTGCCACCAGCAGAGATCTGATTACAGGCGGCTACACCTTC. Its translation: CATSRDLITGGYTF.

The rearrangement joins TRBV20-1 to TRBJ2-1; TRBD2 aligns across 8 bases. The CDR3 totals 15 residues. CDR1 and CDR2 (germline): DFQATT, SNEGSKA (reference sequence). V shed 0 bases, J shed 8 bases, and the junction held 9 bases outside the gene matches. The CDR3 sequence: CSARDSGITGDEQFF. The CDR3, as DNA: TGCAGTGCTAGAGATAGCGGGATCACCGGCGATGAGCAGTTCTTC.

Remarks on this clonotype: A read error is possible here, since a much larger clone lies one base away. V and J are TRBV10-2 and TRBJ1-1; D unclear. V gave up 2 bases and J gave up 0 bases, with 4 bases separating them. This CDR3 contains 13 residues. CDR1 WSHSY and CDR2 SAAADI come from the germline V gene. In DNA form, the CDR3 reads TGCGCCAGCAGTGAGGACATGAACACTGAAGCTTTCTTT. The encoded protein is CASSEDMNTEAFF.

The chain combines TRBV19 with TRBJ1-1, with D uncertain. Germline CDR1 is LNHDA and CDR2 is SQIVND (reference sequence). The CDR3 spans 13 residues. V dropped 4 bases and J dropped 7 bases, with 13 bases sitting between them. CDR3 loop: CASSTHWGGEAFF. CDR3 nucleotide sequence: TGTGCCAGTAGTACCCACTGGGGTGGTGAAGCTTTCTTT.

V and J are TRBV2 and TRBJ1-6; D may be TRBD1 (5 bases). Looked up from germline, CDR1 is SNHLY and CDR2 is FYNNEI. V was pared by 4 bases and J by 3 bases, with 7 bases between. This CDR3 has 14 amino acids. The CDR3 DNA sequence: TGTGCCAGCAGTGTAACAGGCTATAATTCACCCCTCCACTTT. Translation gives CASSVTGYNSPLHF.

This clonotype is medium-sized. V and J are TRBV7-2 and TRBJ1-2, with TRBD1 matching 9 bases. Trimming at V came to 4 bases and at J to 8 bases, leaving 5 bases not matched to a gene. Germline V CDR1 and CDR2: SGHTA, FQGNSA. CDR3 length: 13 amino acids. The CDR3 DNA is TGTGCCAGCAGCTCGGGACAGGGCTTCGGCTACACCTTC. This codes for CASSSGQGFGYTF.

This clonotype came up many times. The rearrangement links TRBV2 to TRBJ1-5; D remains unclear. CDR1 and CDR2 from the germline V gene are SNHLY and FYNNEI. V was clipped by 6 bases and J by 0 bases, with 12 bases between them. The CDR3 contains 15 residues. In DNA, the CDR3 is TGTGCCAGCAGGGCAAGACTCCATAGCAATCAGCCCCAGCATTTT. Translation gives CASRARLHSNQPQHF.

The chain employs TRBV7-9 and TRBJ1-1; D gene uncertain. The CDR3 extends over 15 amino acids. The V and J ends lost 1 base and 7 bases respectively, with 16 bases between them. The germline V gene encodes CDR1 SEHNR and CDR2 FQNEAQ (reference sequence). CDR3 sequence: CASSLEGPRFLEAFF. The CDR3 region has the DNA TGTGCCAGCAGCTTAGAAGGGCCGCGATTTCTTGAAGCTTTCTTT.

About this clonotype itself: Its ends do not fully match the called genes, so a read error is possible. This chain joins TRBV10-3 and TRBJ1-2, with D unresolved. The CDR3 sequence is 16 residues long. Germline lookup yields CDR1 ENHRY and CDR2 SYGVKD. The CDR3 DNA sequence: TGTGCCATCAACTCCCCCTGGGGAGGGTCAGACTATGGCTGCACCTTC. Its translation: CAINSPWGGSDYGCTF.

V usage is TRBV7-8 and J usage is TRBJ2-7; tentative D call: TRBD1 (5 bases). The germline V gene has CDR1 SGHVS and CDR2 FQNEAQ. V lost 6 bases to trimming and J lost 1 base, with 19 bases between them. The CDR3 runs to 16 residues. CDR3 nucleotides: TGTGCCAGCAGTTACCAACCTGGGGCCGTTTCCTACGAGCAGTACTTC. Protein product: CASSYQPGAVSYEQYF. The entire variable domain, with the rest obtained from reference TRBV7-8 and TRBJ2-7, is as follows: GAGVSQSPRYKVAKRGQDVALRCDPISGHVSLFWYQQALGQGPEFLTYFQNEAQLDKSGLPSDRFFAERPEGSVSTLKIQRTQQEDSAVYLCASSYQPGAVSYEQYFGPGTRLTVT.

V and J are TRBV7-3 and TRBJ1-2, with D perhaps TRBD1 (5 bases). Trimming pared 3 bases from V and 4 bases from J, leaving 15 bases between. Germline CDR1 is SGHTA and CDR2 is FQGTGA. This CDR3 region has 15 residues. For the CDR3, the DNA is TGTGCCAGCAGCTTCAGCAGGGAACCTAGCTATGGCTACACCTTC. Translated: CASSFSREPSYGYTF.

The J gene is TRBJ2-7, the V gene TRBV10-2; TRBD2 agrees at 8 bases. CDR1 and CDR2 from the germline V gene are WSHSY and SAAADI. The CDR3 runs to 15 residues. V was pared by 5 bases and J by 1 base, with 7 bases of the junction left unmatched. The CDR3 DNA is TGCGCCAGCAGTCGGGCTAGCGGGCCTTCCTACGAGCAGTACTTC. Its translation is CASSRASGPSYEQYF.

The gene calls are TRBV5-6 and TRBJ2-7; TRBD2 is a possible D gene (5 bases). This CDR3 is 13 amino acids long. V was shortened by 0 bases and J by 5 bases, with 9 bases between the two germline ends. Germline V gene data show CDR1 as SGHDT and CDR2 as YYEEEE. CDR3 protein: CASSLGGSDEQYF. CDR3 in DNA: TGTGCCAGCAGCTTGGGAGGGTCCGACGAGCAGTACTTC. Supplemented by reference TRBV5-6 and TRBJ2-7, the full variable domain reads DAGVTQSPTHLIKTRGQQVTLRCSPKSGHDTVSWYQQALGQGPQFIFQYYEEEERQRGNFPDRFSGHQFPNYSSELNVNALLLGDSALYLCASSLGGSDEQYFGPGTRLTVT.

This clonotype appeared a few times. The rearrangement uses TRBV7-2 and TRBJ2-2; a possible D gene is TRBD1 (5 bases). V lost 4 bases, J lost 0 bases, and 9 bases lay in between. Germline CDR1 and CDR2: SGHTA and FQGNSA. CDR3 size: 15 residues. The CDR3 bases are TGTGCCAGCAGCTGGGGCTTCGCGAACACCGGGGAGCTGTTTTTT. Amino acids: CASSWGFANTGELFF. The full variable domain, rest sourced from reference TRBV7-2 and TRBJ2-2, is GAGVSQSPSNKVTEKGKDVELRCDPISGHTALYWYRQSLGQGLEFLIYFQGNSAPDKSGLPSDRFSAERTGGSVSTLTIQRTQQEDSAVYLCASSWGFANTGELFFGEGSRLTVL.

This rearrangement joins TRBV19 to TRBJ2-1; 8 nucleotides agree with TRBD1. Germline V CDR1 and CDR2: LNHDA, SQIVND (reference sequence). The CDR3 consists of 15 residues. V dropped 6 bases and J dropped 6; count of bases not matched to a gene: 10. CDR3 sequence: CASSRQGRSINEQFF. The CDR3 region has the DNA TGTGCCAGTAGCCGACAGGGGCGATCTATCAATGAGCAGTTCTTC.

On this clonotype: With a much larger clone just one base away, this may be a read error. DNA for the CDR3: TGTGCCAGCACCCACGACGGGACTCGGGGCTGCAATGAGCAGTTCTTC. Translating it yields CASTHDGTRGCNEQFF. This chain connects TRBV7-6 to TRBJ2-1; a possible D gene is TRBD2 (6 bases). V lost 7 bases and J lost 6, with 22 bases in between. Per the germline V gene, CDR1 is SGHVS and CDR2 is FNYEAQ. The CDR3 is made up of 16 amino acids. Using reference TRBV7-6 and TRBJ2-1 for the parts outside the CDR3, the full variable domain is GAGVSQSPRYKVTKRGQDVALRCDPISGHVSLYWYRQALGQGPEFLTYFNYEAQQDKSGLPNDRFSAERPEGSISTLTIQRTEQRDSAMYRCASTHDGTRGCNEQFFGPGTRLTVL.

The genes are TRBV6-1 and TRBJ1-5, with a weak D call TRBD1 (5 bases). This CDR3 spans 12 amino acids. The V end lost 5 bases, the J end lost 9 bases, and 11 bases lay between the germline ends. Germline-derived CDR1 and CDR2 are MNHNS and SASEGT. The CDR3 sequence is CASSTQGGPQHF. DNA of the CDR3: TGTGCCAGCAGTACGCAGGGAGGGCCCCAGCATTTT.

This clonotype has only one observation. V usage is TRBV7-2 and J usage is TRBJ2-1; no reliable D call. V was clipped by 8 bases and J by 6 bases, with 8 bases between them. Germline V CDR1 and CDR2: SGHTA, FQGNSA. CDR3 length: 11 amino acids. The CDR3 sequence is CASGSRNEQFF. The CDR3 region has the DNA TGTGCCAGCGGAAGCCGCAATGAGCAGTTCTTC.

The chain links TRBV5-4 to TRBJ1-1; maybe TRBD1 (6 bases). The V end was cut by 3 bases, the J end by 7 bases, with 10 bases between. Germline V gives CDR1 SGHNT, CDR2 YYREEE (reference sequence). This CDR3 is 12 amino acids long. The CDR3 DNA sequence: TGTGCCAGCAGCTCAGGGGCGCTTGAAGCTTTCTTT. This codes for CASSSGALEAFF.

The gene calls are TRBV2 and TRBJ1-2; 8 bases fit TRBD1. The CDR3 covers 14 residues. With 2 bases clipped from V and 2 bases from J, the junction kept 1 base outside the gene matches. The V gene's germline CDR1 is SNHLY and CDR2 FYNNEI. CDR3 sequence: CASSERTGNYGYTF. The CDR3, as DNA: TGTGCCAGCAGTGAAAGGACAGGGAACTATGGCTACACCTTC. Full variable domain (outside the CDR3, taken from reference TRBV2 and TRBJ1-2): EPEVTQTPSHQVTQMGQEVILRCVPISNHLYFYWYRQILGQKVEFLVSFYNNEISEKSEIFDDQFSVERPDGSNFTLKIRSTKLEDSAMYFCASSERTGNYGYTFGSGTRLTVV.

This clonotype was seen once. CDR3 DNA: TGTGCCACCAGCAGCCGGGGGTTCAGCAATCAGCCCCAGCATTTT. Its protein is CATSSRGFSNQPQHF. The gene calls are TRBV15 and TRBJ1-5, with D possibly TRBD1 on 5 matching bases. The CDR3 extends over 15 amino acids. V gave up 3 bases and J gave up 1 base, with 10 bases separating them. The germline V gene has CDR1 LNHNV and CDR2 YYDKDF (reference sequence).

A word on this clonotype: At one of its ends the junction is not consistent with the germline gene, which may arise from a read error. The V gene is TRBV7-9, the J gene TRBJ2-7; possible D gene TRBD2, 6 bases. Germline CDR1 and CDR2: SEHNR and FQNEAQ (reference sequence). This CDR3 is 11 amino acids long. The CDR3 loop reads CASSSDREPRF. CDR3 in DNA: TGTGCCAGCAGCTCGGACCGGGAGCCACGCTTC.

The chain uses TRBV19 and TRBJ1-1; D is uncertain. Trimming took off 7 bases at V and 3 bases at J, with 6 bases between the two ends. The CDR3 runs 11 residues. The germline V gene has CDR1 LNHDA and CDR2 SQIVND (reference sequence). The CDR3: CASTIHTEAFF. Written as DNA, the CDR3 is TGTGCCAGTACCATTCACACTGAAGCTTTCTTT.

The rearrangement joins TRBV24-1 to TRBJ1-2; tentatively, D is TRBD1 (5 bases). Trimming stripped 7 bases from V and 2 bases from J, with 13 bases between. The CDR3 covers 14 residues. CDR1 and CDR2 (germline): KGHDR, SFDVKD. In nucleotides, the CDR3 is TGTGCCACCAGAGGGGAAGGGCGGAACTATGGCTACACCTTC. Its translation is CATRGEGRNYGYTF.